The rows below give T cell receptor beta chains drawn from one sample of a study of T cells after yellow fever vaccination. TCRdb re-analysed the 5' RACE reads in MiXCR, keeping a single row per CDR3 protein. The sample holds about 320,000 distinct CDR3 sequences, roughly an eighth seen once. The sequenced sample was CD4+ T cells sorted from PBMCs, obtained 15 days after the yellow fever booster vaccination. These receptors all stem from a man aged 18 to 29 who received the YFV17D yellow fever vaccine. Each CDR3 is given with its conserved first and last residue. A D gene is named only where the DNA matches it firmly. Clone sizes are given selectively: once, few, many, or a class where the clone is expanded.

14	TRBV5-1	.	TRBJ2-1	.	CASSLQGGLDEQFF	TGCGCCAGCAGCTTGCAGGGTGGGTTAGATGAGCAGTTCTTC
14	TRBV5-1	.	TRBJ1-1	few	CASSLATLNTEAFF	TGCGCCAGCAGCTTGGCAACACTGAACACTGAAGCTTTCTTT
13	TRBV7-7	.	TRBJ1-1	few	CASSLNSNTEAFF	TGTGCCAGCAGCTTAAATTCGAACACTGAAGCTTTCTTT
13	TRBV7-3	TRBD1	TRBJ2-1	few	CASSVDRAGWQFF	TGTGCCAGCAGCGTCGACAGGGCTGGATGGCAGTTCTTC
13	TRBV2	.	TRBJ2-2	.	CASRAGDTGELFF	TGTGCCAGCAGGGCAGGGGACACCGGGGAGCTGTTTTTT
15	TRBV30	.	TRBJ2-3	.	CAWSVGGTSTDTQYF	TGTGCCTGGAGTGTGGGCGGGACTAGCACAGATACGCAGTATTTT
14	TRBV18	.	TRBJ2-1	.	CASSPFHGSNEQFF	TGTGCCAGCTCACCCTTCCACGGATCCAATGAGCAGTTCTTC
14	TRBV10-2	.	TRBJ2-5	few	CASSEAGRQETQYF	TGCGCCAGCAGTGAAGCAGGGAGGCAAGAGACCCAGTACTTC
17	TRBV7-9	.	TRBJ1-2	.	CASSLEKGAGWHYGYTF	TGTGCCAGCAGCTTAGAAAAGGGAGCCGGGTGGCACTATGGCTACACCTTC
15	TRBV12-3/TRBV12-4	.	TRBJ2-2	few	CASSLPGAATGELFF	TGTGCCAGCAGTTTACCGGGCGCGGCCACCGGGGAGCTGTTTTTT
14	TRBV6-5	.	TRBJ1-1	few	CASSYSRGLSEAFF	TGTGCCAGCAGTTACTCTAGAGGTCTATCTGAAGCTTTCTTT
14	TRBV7-2	.	TRBJ2-3	.	CASSLDRPSDTQYF	TGTGCCAGCAGCTTGGATAGGCCTTCAGATACGCAGTATTTT
14	TRBV15	.	TRBJ1-5	few	CATSREPTGRPQHF	TGTGCCACCAGCAGAGAACCGACTGGTCGGCCCCAGCATTTT
15	TRBV7-2	.	TRBJ2-1	many	CASSSTPSSYNEQFF	TGTGCCAGCAGTTCAACCCCGAGCTCCTACAATGAGCAGTTCTTC
15	TRBV6-5	.	TRBJ1-5	few	CASSYSSQSNQPQHF	TGTGCCAGCAGTTACTCGAGCCAGAGCAATCAGCCCCAGCATTTT
14	TRBV18	.	TRBJ2-2	.	CASSPLEATGELFF	TGTGCCAGCTCACCTCTGGAGGCGACCGGGGAGCTGTTTTTT
13	TRBV19	.	TRBJ2-5	.	CASSGQLQETQYF	TGTGCCAGTAGCGGACAGCTTCAAGAGACCCAGTACTTC
14	TRBV12-3/TRBV12-4	.	TRBJ2-3	.	CASSLAVGGGTQYF	TGTGCCAGCAGTTTGGCGGTCGGGGGAGGTACGCAGTATTTT
13	TRBV7-9	.	TRBJ1-2	.	CASRNQDSYGYTF	TGTGCCAGCAGGAACCAGGACTCCTATGGCTACACCTTC
15	TRBV7-2	.	TRBJ1-2	.	CASSLAPPLDQRNTF	TGTGCCAGCAGCTTAGCGCCTCCGTTGGACCAGAGGAACACCTTC